The rows below give T cell receptor beta chains drawn from one sample of a study of radiotherapy plus CTLA-4 blockade in lung cancer. The assay was immunoSEQ multiplex PCR, and TCRdb's table has in-frame clones only and misses some. The profile shows around 90,000 clones, about four fifths of them singletons. The material sequenced was peripheral blood, taken from a patient treated with radiotherapy plus ipilimumab. These receptor sequences come from a human donor with non-small cell lung cancer who had stable disease on radiotherapy plus ipilimumab. Each CDR3 is given with its conserved first and last residue. The order of the fields is V gene, J gene, CDR3 protein.

TRBV6-4	TRBJ2-1	CASSDGGGAHYNEQFF
TRBV29-1	TRBJ1-1	CSVEGPKNTEAFF
TRBV5-1	TRBJ2-6	CASSLGEQISGANVLTF
TRBV7-9	TRBJ1-2	CASGTGQGEHYGYTF
TRBV18	TRBJ2-3	CASSKDVADTQYF
TRBV7-6	TRBJ2-2	CASNPTGVWSGELFF
TRBV5-1	TRBJ1-1	CASSLQGLGPSEAFF
TRBV19	TRBJ2-7	CASSPGTTAYEQYF
TRBV10-1	TRBJ2-3	CASSESGHSTDTQYF
TRBV5-4	TRBJ2-3	CASSPGADTDTQYF
TRBV5-3	TRBJ2-1	CARSLPRLRGDEQFF
TRBV5-1	TRBJ2-1	CASKGQTSGTAYNEQFF
TRBV7-9	TRBJ1-4	CASSPTGGLTNEKLFF
TRBV7-9	TRBJ2-2	CASSSWQSGELFF
TRBV7-2	TRBJ1-5	CASLVLPGVVNQPQHF
TRBV7-9	TRBJ2-7	CAIPPPLAPSYEQYF
TRBV18	TRBJ1-5	CASSPSGAGNQPQHF
TRBV11-2	TRBJ2-1	CASSLDRRQEQFF